Included here is one TCR beta chain sequence, with context. The data were taken from a study of control samples from healthy donors and cancer patients. This CDR3 is built from 14 residues. CDR1 is SGHRS, CDR2 YFSETQ, per germline. After removal of 5 bases from V and 7 bases from J, the junction contained 11 bases not matched to a gene. Assay: immunoSEQ multiplex PCR; the TCRdb copy retains only in-frame clones and omits some. Of over 80,000 clones listed, roughly four fifths were seen once; the top ten hold 1.5% to 2%. Material for sequencing was blood. This receptor was identified in a man aged 55 to 70 in good health. The genes are TRBV5-1 and TRBJ2-7, with TRBD1 matching 8 bases. DNA for the CDR3: TGCGCCAGCAGTCCTTTACAGGGGGTCCAGGAGCAGTACTTC. It specifies CASSPLQGVQEQYF.